A single sample is the source of the 30 T cell receptor beta chains below, sequenced in a study of cytomegalovirus exposure and HLA in healthy donors. Primers: 60 Vbeta forward and 13 Jbeta reverse. Measured with immunoSEQ multiplex PCR; TCRdb has only the in-frame clones, and not every one. Of some 140,000 clones listed, roughly 77% are singletons. Sequenced sample: PBMCs. The receptor source for this set is a man aged 30 to 45 in good health and CMV-seropositive.

As DNA, the CDR3 is TGTGCCTCCGGGGGGACAGGGGCAGATACGCAGTATTTT. Translating gives CASGGTGADTQYF. The genes are TRBV9 and TRBJ2-3, with 10 bases aligning to TRBD1. V lost 10 bases and J lost 4; bases outside the gene matches: 6. Germline V gene sequence: CDR1 SGDLS, CDR2 YYNGEE. The CDR3 covers 13 residues.

The chain has TRBV25-1 and TRBJ2-5; D might be TRBD1 (5 bases). CDR1 MGHDK and CDR2 SYGVNS come from the germline V gene. Deletions cut 4 bases from V and 5 bases from J, with 17 bases between. The CDR3 runs 15 residues. CDR3: CASSVQTVREETQYF. The DNA of the CDR3 is TGTGCCAGCAGTGTCCAGACAGTTCGAGAGGAGACCCAGTACTTC.

This rearrangement joins TRBV5-4 to TRBJ1-1; 8 nucleotides match TRBD1. Per germline, CDR1 SGHNT and CDR2 YYREEE (reference sequence). This CDR3 has 13 amino acids. Trimming cost V 4 bases and J 6 bases; bases outside gene matches: 5. Written as DNA, the CDR3 is TGTGCCAGCAGCCACGGACAGGGCCCTGAAGCTTTCTTT. This encodes CASSHGQGPEAFF.

This clone showed up just once. The rearrangement links TRBV7-9 to TRBJ1-2; D is possibly TRBD1 (6 bases). From germline, CDR1 is SEHNR and CDR2 FQNEAQ (reference sequence). V was pared by 10 bases and J by 5 bases, with 11 bases between. The CDR3 sequence is 11 residues long. The CDR3 DNA follows: TGTGCCATCGACCAGGGGTATGGCTACACCTTC. This codes for CAIDQGYGYTF.

This chain links TRBV6-6 with TRBJ1-5; D is uncertain. There are 14 residues in the CDR3. Trimming took off 0 bases at V and 5 bases at J, with 8 bases between the two ends. CDR1 is MNHNY, CDR2 SVGAGI, per germline (reference sequence). The CDR3 reads CASSYSNGYQPQHF. In nucleotides, the CDR3 is TGTGCCAGCAGTTACTCGAACGGGTATCAGCCCCAGCATTTT.

This chain connects TRBV7-9 to TRBJ1-2; TRBD1 agrees at 8 bases. Germline trimming cut 4 bases from V and 1 base from J; bases unmatched to any gene: 8. CDR3 size: 16 residues. Germline lookup yields CDR1 SEHNR and CDR2 FQNEAQ (reference sequence). The CDR3 nucleotides read TGTGCCAGCAGCTCCTATACAGGGGGAAATAACTATGGCTACACCTTC. Protein: CASSSYTGGNNYGYTF.

The chain recombines TRBV7-2 with TRBJ2-7, with D possibly TRBD2 on 6 matching bases. V lost 1 base and J lost 1, with 14 bases in between. This CDR3 contains 16 residues. Germline V gives CDR1 SGHTA, CDR2 FQGNSA. The CDR3 region has the DNA TGTGCCAGCAGCTTAGTGGCCGGGAGTCCTTCCTACGAGCAGTACTTC. It is translated as CASSLVAGSPSYEQYF.

The V gene is TRBV5-6, the J gene TRBJ2-3; tentative D call: TRBD2 (6 bases). The germline V gene has CDR1 SGHDT and CDR2 YYEEEE. This CDR3 has 15 residues. V lost 4 bases to trimming and J lost 1 base, with 13 bases between them. For the CDR3, the DNA is TGTGCCAGCAGCGGGACGCGGAGGGGCACAGATACGCAGTATTTT. Amino acids: CASSGTRRGTDTQYF.

This chain links TRBV11-2 with TRBJ1-5, with TRBD1 identical over 7 bases. V was clipped by 2 bases and J by 6 bases; unmatched bases: 7. The CDR3 extends over 15 amino acids. Germline V gene lookup returns CDR1 SGHAT and CDR2 FQNNGV. The CDR3 loop is CASSLSATGPQPQHF. The CDR3 nucleotides are TGTGCCAGCAGCTTATCCGCGACAGGGCCTCAGCCCCAGCATTTT.

The V gene is TRBV11-2, the J gene TRBJ2-1; D unclear. CDR1 is SGHAT and CDR2 is FQNNGV in the germline V gene. The CDR3 is 13 amino acids. The ends were cut back, 0 bases at V and 5 bases at J, with 5 bases in the middle. The DNA of the CDR3 is TGTGCCAGCAGCTTAGACCGGGACAATGAGCAGTTCTTC. Residues: CASSLDRDNEQFF.

The rearrangement joins TRBV13 to TRBJ2-3, with 10 bases identical to TRBD1. The CDR3 contains 16 residues. Germline V gene lookup returns CDR1 PRHDT and CDR2 FYEKMQ (reference sequence). V lost 3 bases and J lost 0; bases outside the gene matches: 3. In DNA form, the CDR3 reads TGTGCCAGCAGCTTGGGACAGGGGACTAGCACAGATACGCAGTATTTT. Its translation: CASSLGQGTSTDTQYF.

V gene TRBV9 combines with J gene TRBJ1-1; 9 nucleotides line up with TRBD1. CDR1 and CDR2 (germline): SGDLS, YYNGEE. V trimming: 0 bases; J trimming: 4 bases; junction bases outside the gene matches: 10. The CDR3 is 17 amino acids. CDR3 DNA: TGTGCCAGCAGCGTAGCTCCGCCGGGACAGGGAGGCACTGAAGCTTTCTTT. Amino acids: CASSVAPPGQGGTEAFF.

A few counts support this clone. The chain is built from TRBV27 and TRBJ1-2; D might be TRBD1 (5 bases). Germline lookup yields CDR1 MNHEY and CDR2 SMNVEV (reference sequence). This CDR3 spans 13 amino acids. With 0 bases removed from V and 5 bases from J, the gap between germline ends came to 7 bases. The CDR3 region is CASSLSGLYGYTF. Here the CDR3 DNA reads TGTGCCAGCAGTTTATCGGGGCTTTATGGCTACACCTTC.

The V call is TRBV28, the J call TRBJ1-5; 10 nucleotides align to TRBD1. J lost 5 bases, V lost 4 bases, and 2 bases had no gene match. CDR3 length: 14 amino acids. Per germline, CDR1 MDHEN and CDR2 SYDVKM. The CDR3 loop is CASSSGQGDQPQHF. CDR3 bases: TGTGCCAGCAGTTCCGGACAGGGGGATCAGCCCCAGCATTTT.

The count of this clone is one. CDR3 amino acids: CASSEARVQPQHF. CDR3 DNA: TGTGCCAGCAGTGAAGCGCGGGTTCAGCCCCAGCATTTT. The chain combines TRBV6-1 with TRBJ1-5, with D uncertain. CDR1 MNHNS and CDR2 SASEGT come from the germline V gene. The V end lost 0 bases, the J end lost 6 bases, and 6 bases lay between the germline ends. This CDR3 contains 13 residues.

The rearrangement links TRBV6-1 to TRBJ1-1; 7 bases are a match to TRBD1. The CDR3 contains 16 residues. With V trimmed by 2 bases and J by 4 bases, 10 bases remained unmatched. Germline lookup yields CDR1 MNHNS and CDR2 SASEGT. CDR3: CASSEIGGSPATEAFF. CDR3 DNA: TGTGCCAGCAGTGAAATAGGGGGCTCCCCGGCCACTGAAGCTTTCTTT.

The CDR3 reads CASSLEDRGYREQYF. The CDR3 nucleotides are TGCGCCAGCAGCTTGGAGGACAGGGGTTATCGCGAGCAGTACTTC. The chain couples TRBV5-1 to TRBJ2-7; 9 nucleotides align to TRBD1. Germline V gene sequence: CDR1 SGHRS, CDR2 YFSETQ. Trimming cost V 0 bases and J 6 bases; bases outside gene matches: 7. The CDR3 consists of 15 residues.

The chain recombines TRBV5-1 with TRBJ2-3; weak D call: TRBD2 (5 bases). Trimming stripped 4 bases from V and 1 base from J, with 13 bases between. The CDR3 has 15 amino acids. Germline lookup yields CDR1 SGHRS and CDR2 YFSETQ. CDR3 sequence reads: CASSPTTTRTDTQYF. The DNA for the CDR3 is TGCGCCAGCAGCCCCACGACTACTCGCACAGATACGCAGTATTTT. The variable domain in full, with the rest retrieved from reference TRBV5-1 and TRBJ2-3, is KAGVTQTPRYLIKTRGQQVTLSCSPISGHRSVSWYQQTPGQGLQFLFEYFSETQRNKGNFPGRFSGRQFSNSRSEMNVSTLELGDSALYLCASSPTTTRTDTQYFGPGTRLTVL.

Points on this clone: One end of the junction fails to match germline, which may point to a read error. The chain links TRBV27 to TRBJ2-3; no reliable D call. Germline V gives CDR1 MNHEY, CDR2 SMNVEV (reference sequence). This CDR3 has 12 amino acids. CDR3 sequence (DNA): TGTGCCAGCAGCCGAAGCACGGATACGCAGTATTTT. Encoded protein: CASSRSTDTQYF.

This clone is a singleton in its sample. This rearrangement joins TRBV6-6 to TRBJ1-4; D is uncertain. Trimming cost V 7 bases and J 8 bases, with 14 bases left between them. Germline assignment: CDR1 MNHNY and CDR2 SVGAGI (reference sequence). The CDR3 contains 13 residues. The CDR3 DNA reads TGTGCCAGCACCCCCCTCCATCAGGAAAAACTGTTTTTT. This encodes CASTPLHQEKLFF.

V is TRBV30 and J is TRBJ2-4, with a weak D call TRBD2 (7 bases). Deletions cut 0 bases from V and 9 bases from J, with 15 bases between. Germline CDR1 GTSNPN, CDR2 SVGIG (reference sequence). The CDR3 contains 14 residues. CDR3 protein: CAWSVGGGGSIQYF. CDR3 nucleotide sequence: TGTGCCTGGAGTGTAGGAGGGGGGGGCAGCATTCAGTACTTC.

The gene calls are TRBV4-1 and TRBJ2-3; 11 bases align to TRBD2. Trimming at V came to 3 bases and at J to 1 base, leaving 9 bases not matched to a gene. The CDR3 has 18 amino acids. The germline gives CDR1 MGHRA, CDR2 YSYEKL. CDR3 sequence reads: CASSQGLGGLAGTDTQYF. CDR3 nucleotides: TGCGCCAGCAGCCAGGGATTAGGGGGACTAGCGGGCACAGATACGCAGTATTTT.

The chain has TRBV5-6 and TRBJ2-7; the match to TRBD2 covers 7 bases. The germline CDR1 and CDR2 sequences are SGHDT and YYEEEE. The CDR3 extends over 14 amino acids. With 6 bases clipped from V and 7 bases from J, the junction kept 13 bases outside the gene matches. CDR3 sequence: CASIPSDQGGEQYF. In DNA, the CDR3 is TGTGCCAGCATCCCAAGCGATCAGGGAGGGGAGCAGTACTTC.

This clone showed up just a few times. The rearrangement uses TRBV11-3 and TRBJ2-1, with 7 positions matching TRBD2. This CDR3 has 15 residues. Germline trimming cut 3 bases from V and 10 bases from J; bases unmatched to any gene: 12. CDR1 is SGHNT and CDR2 is YENEEA in the germline V gene. The CDR3 here is CASSFEGGSRGEQFF. CDR3 in DNA: TGTGCCAGCAGCTTCGAGGGCGGGAGTCGTGGAGAGCAGTTCTTC.

The V and J genes are TRBV12-5 and TRBJ2-5; TRBD1 is a possible D gene (6 bases). There are 14 residues in the CDR3. The germline CDR1 and CDR2 sequences are LGHNT and FRNRAP. Trimming removed 2 bases at V and 1 base at J, with 8 bases between. DNA for the CDR3: TGTGCTAGTGGTTTGTTAGGGGGCCAAGAGACCCAGTACTTC. It yields the protein CASGLLGGQETQYF.

The chain employs TRBV6-5 and TRBJ1-1; 7 bases are shared with TRBD1. The ends lost 5 bases at V and 2 bases at J; junction bases unmatched: 5. Per the germline V gene, CDR1 is MNHEY and CDR2 is SVGAGI. The CDR3 extends over 14 amino acids. As DNA, the CDR3 is TGTGCCAGCAGTCGACAGGGTCTAAACACTGAAGCTTTCTTT. Translating gives CASSRQGLNTEAFF.

This clone was seen just once. V usage is TRBV6-6 and J usage is TRBJ2-3, with 8 nucleotides matching TRBD2. This CDR3 contains 13 residues. The germline V gene encodes CDR1 MNHNY and CDR2 SVGAGI (reference sequence). V was pared by 11 bases and J by 2 bases, with 6 bases of the junction left unmatched. This CDR3 is CASQRGSTDTQYF. In nucleotides, the CDR3 is TGTGCCTCCCAGCGGGGGTCCACAGATACGCAGTATTTT.

This sequence joins TRBV5-1 and TRBJ1-1; D possibly corresponds to TRBD1 (5 bases). V gave up 0 bases and J gave up 0 bases, with 24 bases separating them. Germline lookup yields CDR1 SGHRS and CDR2 YFSETQ. The CDR3 totals 20 residues. The CDR3 loop reads CASSLEGQGSPTIMNTEAFF. CDR3 in DNA: TGCGCCAGCAGCTTGGAAGGACAAGGGTCCCCTACCATTATGAACACTGAAGCTTTCTTT.

V gene TRBV7-2 combines with J gene TRBJ1-6; possible D gene TRBD1, 5 bases. V shed 3 bases and J shed 6 bases, with 15 bases lying between them. The length of the CDR3 is 16 residues. In germline, CDR1 is SGHTA, CDR2 FQGNSA. The CDR3 loop is CASSFASGRGNSPLHF. The CDR3 region has the DNA TGTGCCAGCAGCTTCGCGTCGGGGAGGGGTAATTCACCCCTCCACTTT.

The CDR3 region is CASSLEGTSGGFPYEQYF. The CDR3 nucleotides read TGTGCCAGCAGTTTGGAGGGGACTAGCGGGGGCTTTCCCTACGAGCAGTACTTC. V is TRBV27 and J is TRBJ2-7; TRBD2 agrees at 14 bases. The CDR3 runs to 18 residues. With V trimmed by 3 bases and J by 2 bases, 9 bases remained unmatched. The V gene's germline CDR1 is MNHEY and CDR2 SMNVEV (reference sequence).